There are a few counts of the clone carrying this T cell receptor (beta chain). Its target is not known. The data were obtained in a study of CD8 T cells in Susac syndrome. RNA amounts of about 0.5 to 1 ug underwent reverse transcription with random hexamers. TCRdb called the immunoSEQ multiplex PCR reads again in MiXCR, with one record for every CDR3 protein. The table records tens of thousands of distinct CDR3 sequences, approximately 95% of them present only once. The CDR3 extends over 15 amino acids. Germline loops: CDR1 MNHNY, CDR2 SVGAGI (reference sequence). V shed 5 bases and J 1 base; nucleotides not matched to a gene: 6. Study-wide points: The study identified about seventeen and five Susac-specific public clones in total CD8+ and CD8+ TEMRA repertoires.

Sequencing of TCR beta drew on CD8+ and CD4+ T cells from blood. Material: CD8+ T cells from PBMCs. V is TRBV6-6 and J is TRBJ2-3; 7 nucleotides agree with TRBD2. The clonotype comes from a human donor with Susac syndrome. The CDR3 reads CASSPPRGGTDTQYF. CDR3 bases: TGTGCCAGCAGTCCCCCCCGGGGGGGCACAGATACGCAGTATTTT.